This entry describes one T cell receptor beta chain. Its antigen specificity is not known. Base qualities were left out, and no much larger clone turns up one base away. The data originate from a study of T cell repertoires in cytomegalovirus infection (dated by TCRdb to 2018 to 2020). Looking at the study overall: Alongside well-studied HLA-B-restricted epitopes, the peptide stimulations were aimed at recently identified HLA-C-restricted CMV epitopes, whose presentation resists viral immunomodulation. Donor HLA type was relevant to the analysis, because carriage of CMV infection together with the matching HLA type was indicated by public TCR beta signatures. General findings and caveats noted by the study authors: In both this cohort and an independent approximately 370-donor cohort, the cumulative frequency of public TCR beta family members distinguished carriers of CMV infection plus the relevant HLA type. The ex vivo response was dominated by HLA-C-restricted CMV-specific TCR beta clonotypes, which also provided the single most frequent clonotype in two of eight donors.

Sequencing took place on an Illumina HiSeq 1500. TCRdb handled the public reads itself, with Q25 trimming in fastp and clone calling in MiXCR, and kept productive beta chains. Rows are unified per CDR3 protein, each entry keeping the most common DNA and genes. The sample has about 160,000 distinct CDR3 sequences on record, roughly a fifth of them singletons. Clones ranked in the top ten supply about 25% of the sample. Taken with the paper, the label for treatment or condition translates to: in vitro stimulation with specific CMV peptide epitopes to enrich CMV-specific T cells. The CDR3 sequence holds 13 residues, the cysteine and phenylalanine included. Kept here is only the CDR3 DNA, which spans 39 bases and is read in frame from base 1. V and J are trimmed by 3 bases and 7 bases, and the gene matches miss 7 bases of the junction. The germline V gene (reference sequence) specifies DFQATT as CDR1 and SNEGSKA as CDR2.

Sequenced material: CD8+ T cells from cultured PBMCs, taken from culture after CMV antigen stimulation. Recombination linked TRBV20-1 to TRBJ1-2, with 8 middle bases fitting TRBD1. This receptor was obtained from a human donor in good health (CMV status not recorded). Some clones in this sample may be carry-over from other donors' samples. The nucleotide sequence is given as TGCAGTGCTAGCGGACAGGGTATACTTGGCTACACCTTC. The resulting protein is CSASGQGILGYTF.